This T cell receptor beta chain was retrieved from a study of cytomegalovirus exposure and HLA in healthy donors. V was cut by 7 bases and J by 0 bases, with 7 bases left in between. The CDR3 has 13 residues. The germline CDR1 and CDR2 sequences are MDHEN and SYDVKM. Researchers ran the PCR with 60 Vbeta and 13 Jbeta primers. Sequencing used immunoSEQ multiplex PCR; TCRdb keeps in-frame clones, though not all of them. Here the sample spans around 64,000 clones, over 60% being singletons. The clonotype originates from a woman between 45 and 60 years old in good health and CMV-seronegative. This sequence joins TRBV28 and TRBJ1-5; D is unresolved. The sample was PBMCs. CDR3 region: CASTQDSNQPQHF. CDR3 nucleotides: TGTGCCAGCACTCAGGATAGCAATCAGCCCCAGCATTTT.